This T cell receptor (beta chain) stems from a study of identical twins. Study observations and caveats: Out-of-frame TCR alpha sharing in monozygotic twins exceeded recombination model predictions. Out-of-frame alpha sequences shared by twins were enriched for low generation probability. Part of the zero-insertion signal could reflect confounding by invariant MAIT and iNKT cells.

Worth noting for this clonotype: Its target is not known.

Germline CDR1 and CDR2: SNHLY and FYNNEI. This CDR3 contains 14 residues. J lost 6 bases, V lost 6 bases, and 8 bases had no gene match. In TCRdb, the 5' RACE reads were re-called with MiXCR into one record per CDR3 protein. The sample consists of approximately 890,000 distinct CDR3 sequences, about 12% of them appearing once. This sample also belongs to another study, concerning yellow fever vaccine responses in identical twins.

The sequencing sample was made of PBMCs. V is TRBV2 and J is TRBJ2-3, with 8 bases identical to TRBD1. The clonotype originates from a woman between 18 and 29 years old in good health. CDR3 region: CASSSTGVEDTQYF. CDR3 in DNA: TGTGCCAGCAGCTCGACAGGGGTGGAGGATACGCAGTATTTT.